What follows are 23 T cell receptor beta chains derived from one specimen sequenced in a study of T cells in localized non-small cell lung cancer. Some clones are missing from TCRdb's copy, which holds only in-frame ones; the method was immunoSEQ multiplex PCR. This repertoire shows some 10,000 clones, 48% found once; its top ten account for roughly 3.9%. The starting material was lymph node tissue, obtained before any cancer treatment. These receptors all come from a woman aged 40-69 years with stage II squamous cell lung carcinoma.

The CDR3 spells CASSPTLSNQPQHF. The CDR3 nucleotides are TGTGCCAGCAGTCCGACACTTAGCAATCAGCCCCAGCATTTT. The chain joins TRBV9 to TRBJ1-5, with no clear D. V was pared by 5 bases and J by 0 bases, with 9 bases between. This CDR3 contains 14 residues. Per the germline V gene, CDR1 is SGDLS and CDR2 is YYNGEE.

The chain carries TRBV19 and TRBJ2-7, with D possibly being TRBD1 (5 bases). Germline assignment: CDR1 LNHDA and CDR2 SQIVND (reference sequence). The CDR3 length is 12 residues. Trimming removed 9 bases from V and 6 bases from J, with 15 bases in between. The CDR3 sequence is CASRGRGSEQYF. CDR3 nucleotides: TGTGCCAGCCGAGGAAGGGGATCCGAGCAGTACTTC.

This clone is labeled as medium-sized (0.01 to 0.1%). V gene TRBV11-3 combines with J gene TRBJ2-1; 12 bases align to TRBD2. Germline trimming cut 4 bases from V and 0 bases from J; bases unmatched to any gene: 1. Germline V lookup: CDR1 SGHNT, CDR2 YENEEA. This CDR3 has 16 amino acids. CDR3: CASSSSGRDSYNEQFF. CDR3 nucleotide sequence: TGTGCCAGCAGCTCTAGCGGGAGGGACTCCTACAATGAGCAGTTCTTC.

The chain couples TRBV19 to TRBJ1-1; D gene ambiguous. The CDR3 extends over 13 amino acids. The germline CDR1 and CDR2 sequences are LNHDA and SQIVND (reference sequence). V lost 7 bases to trimming and J lost 1 base, with 10 bases between them. CDR3 loop: CASNFAGNTEAFF. Here the CDR3 DNA reads TGTGCCAGTAACTTCGCAGGGAACACTGAAGCTTTCTTT.

This clone showed up just a few times. This chain connects TRBV11-3 to TRBJ2-1, with no clear D. CDR1 is SGHNT and CDR2 is YENEEA in the germline V gene. This CDR3 spans 16 amino acids. Trimming cost V 4 bases and J 5 bases, with 18 bases left between them. The CDR3 is CASSSETYQSNNEQFF. The CDR3 DNA sequence: TGTGCCAGCAGCTCGGAGACCTATCAAAGTAACAATGAGCAGTTCTTC. Supplemented by reference TRBV11-3 and TRBJ2-1, the full variable domain reads EAGVVQSPRYKIIEKKQPVAFWCNPISGHNTLYWYLQNLGQGPELLIRYENEEAVDDSQLPKDRFSAERLKGVDSTLKIQPAELGDSAVYLCASSSETYQSNNEQFFGPGTRLTVL.

This clone was seen once. V and J are TRBV28 and TRBJ1-4; 9 nucleotides align to TRBD1. The CDR3 extends over 14 amino acids. J lost 8 bases, V lost 8 bases, and 9 bases had no gene match. Germline V gene lookup returns CDR1 MDHEN and CDR2 SYDVKM. CDR3 residues: CASLGETGGEKLFF. The CDR3 DNA sequence: TGTGCCAGCCTGGGGGAGACAGGGGGAGAAAAACTGTTTTTT. Together with reference TRBV28 and TRBJ1-4, the CDR3 gives the full variable domain: DVKVTQSSRYLVKRTGEKVFLECVQDMDHENMFWYRQDPGLGLRLIYFSYDVKMKEKGDIPEGYSVSREKKERFSLILESASTNQTSMYLCASLGETGGEKLFFGSGTQLSVL.

This chain joins TRBV15 and TRBJ2-2, with D tentatively TRBD1 (6 bases). The germline CDR1 and CDR2 sequences are LNHNV and YYDKDF (reference sequence). This CDR3 contains 16 residues. Trimming pared 3 bases from V and 1 base from J, leaving 12 bases between. CDR3 sequence (DNA): TGTGCCACCAGCAGGGTTAAGGACAGGAACACCGGGGAGCTGTTTTTT. The encoded protein is CATSRVKDRNTGELFF.

The J gene is TRBJ1-1, the V gene TRBV30, with a possible D match to TRBD1 (6 bases). The germline CDR1 and CDR2 sequences are GTSNPN and SVGIG (reference sequence). The germline V and J ends were trimmed by 3 bases and 10 bases, with 18 bases remaining between them. The CDR3 covers 13 residues. CDR3 nucleotides: TGTGCCTGGAGCCCGGGCAGGGGCCTCATAGCTTTCTTT. Protein: CAWSPGRGLIAFF.

V usage is TRBV6-8 and J usage is TRBJ2-1, with TRBD2 as a possible D gene (7 bases). The CDR3 runs to 16 residues. V was cut by 6 bases and J by 7 bases, with 22 bases left in between. CDR1 and CDR2 (germline): MNHGY, SAAAGT. For the CDR3, the DNA is TGTGCCAGCAGGCCAGGCCGGACAGCCGGGGGGAATGAGCAGTTCTTC. This gives the protein CASRPGRTAGGNEQFF.

This clone was seen a single time. The V call is TRBV14, the J call TRBJ2-1; no definite D call. V lost 0 bases to trimming and J lost 8 bases, with 8 bases between them. This CDR3 contains 13 residues. Per the germline V gene, CDR1 is SGHDN and CDR2 is FVKESK. In DNA form, the CDR3 reads TGTGCCAGCAGCCAAGATCTCCGAGATGAGCAGTTCTTC. Protein sequence: CASSQDLRDEQFF.

The CDR3: CASSISYSGYTF. In DNA, the CDR3 is TGTGCCAGTAGTATTTCATACAGTGGCTACACCTTC. The chain employs TRBV19 and TRBJ1-2, with D hard to call. The CDR3 is 12 residues long. Per the germline V gene, CDR1 is LNHDA and CDR2 is SQIVND (reference sequence). Trimming removed 3 bases at V and 7 bases at J, with 9 bases between.

In this sample, this clone turned up a few times. The gene calls are TRBV6-7 and TRBJ1-2, with 7 bases that match TRBD1. TRBV6-7 qualifies as an ORF whose function is uncertain. CDR3 length: 11 amino acids. V lost 11 bases and J lost 8; bases outside the gene matches: 8. CDR3 sequence: CAVGGRGGYTF. The CDR3 DNA reads TGTGCCGTAGGGGGCCGCGGGGGCTACACCTTC.

This chain joins TRBV6-8 and TRBJ1-1, with 9 bases aligning to TRBD1. Germline V CDR1 and CDR2: MNHGY, SAAAGT. The CDR3 has 14 amino acids. V gave up 8 bases and J gave up 5 bases; unmatched junction bases: 9. The CDR3 sequence is CASDNRGRRTEAFF. CDR3 coding DNA: TGTGCCAGCGATAACAGGGGGCGAAGGACTGAAGCTTTCTTT.

The J gene is TRBJ1-4, the V gene TRBV29-1; 9 bases are shared with TRBD1. CDR1 and CDR2 (germline): SQVTM, ANQGSEA. CDR3 length: 14 amino acids. The V and J ends lost 6 bases and 0 bases, in that order; junction bases with no gene match: 2. This CDR3 reads CSVGQGTTNEKLFF. In nucleotides, the CDR3 is TGCAGCGTGGGACAGGGTACAACTAATGAAAAACTGTTTTTT.

The chain carries TRBV19 and TRBJ1-4; 7 bases are shared with TRBD1. Trimming took 5 bases from V and 8 from J; bases not matched to a gene: 11. Per germline, CDR1 LNHDA and CDR2 SQIVND (reference sequence). This CDR3 contains 15 residues. The CDR3 DNA reads TGTGCCAGTAGTTCGACAACAGGGGCGAGAGAAAAACTGTTTTTT. Translation gives CASSSTTGAREKLFF.

This clone was observed a few times. The CDR3 spells CASSSVGGPFDEQFF. CDR3 nucleotides: TGTGCCAGCAGTTCGGTAGGGGGCCCTTTTGATGAGCAGTTCTTC. This rearrangement joins TRBV6-8 to TRBJ2-1; 7 bases align to TRBD1. This CDR3 has 15 residues. CDR1 is MNHGY, CDR2 SAAAGT, per germline. The V gene end was trimmed by 4 bases and the J gene end by 8 bases; junction bases not matched to a gene: 11.

This clone has only a few counts. The chain is built from TRBV6-8 and TRBJ2-2; TRBD2 matches at 10 bases. CDR3 length: 17 residues. CDR1 is MNHGY, CDR2 SAAAGT, per germline. V shed 2 bases, J shed 7 bases, and the junction held 10 bases outside the gene matches. The CDR3 sequence: CASSYKGAGGPYGELFF. CDR3 DNA: TGTGCCAGCAGTTACAAGGGAGCGGGAGGGCCATACGGGGAGCTGTTTTTT.

V gene TRBV11-3 combines with J gene TRBJ2-1; 7 nucleotides line up with TRBD2. Germline CDR1 and CDR2: SGHNT and YENEEA. Trimming took 4 bases from V and 5 from J; bases not matched to a gene: 17. The CDR3 is made up of 18 amino acids. CDR3: CASSSPRLAALGNNEQFF. Written as DNA, the CDR3 is TGTGCCAGCAGCTCCCCCCGCCTAGCGGCCTTGGGAAACAATGAGCAGTTCTTC.

This clone appeared a few times. The chain joins TRBV9 to TRBJ1-2; unclear D gene. Germline V lookup: CDR1 SGDLS, CDR2 YYNGEE. CDR3 length: 13 residues. Between the trimmed V and J ends, which lost 5 bases and 3 bases, there was a span of 11 bases. CDR3 bases: TGTGCCAGCAGTGAAATTCCCGACTATGGCTACACCTTC. Its translation: CASSEIPDYGYTF.

This chain links TRBV15 with TRBJ2-2, with D perhaps matching TRBD1 (6 bases). There are 17 residues in the CDR3. Trimming took off 2 bases at V and 1 base at J, with 14 bases between the two ends. In germline, CDR1 is LNHNV, CDR2 YYDKDF (reference sequence). DNA for the CDR3: TGTGCCACCAGCAGACCCAGGGGCGGGTTGAACACCGGGGAGCTGTTTTTT. Its translation is CATSRPRGGLNTGELFF.

The chain couples TRBV14 to TRBJ2-3; either TRBD1 or TRBD2 may fit D (6 bases each). Per the germline V gene, CDR1 is SGHDN and CDR2 is FVKESK. The ends were cut back, 4 bases at V and 4 bases at J, with 12 bases in the middle. The CDR3 extends over 14 amino acids. CDR3 sequence: CASSPRGGPDTQYF. The CDR3 coding sequence is TGTGCCAGCAGCCCACGAGGGGGGCCAGATACGCAGTATTTT.

The chain recombines TRBV6-1 with TRBJ2-1, with 12 positions matching TRBD2. The CDR3 is 18 amino acids. Germline loops: CDR1 MNHNS, CDR2 SASEGT. Trimming removed 0 bases from V and 3 bases from J; junction bases left unmatched: 6. For the CDR3, the DNA is TGTGCCAGCAGTGAAGCGCCTAGCGGGAGGGCCGTCTACAATGAGCAGTTCTTC. Protein product: CASSEAPSGRAVYNEQFF.

This clone ranks as medium-sized. The chain employs TRBV11-3 and TRBJ2-5; D call uncertain. The germline gives CDR1 SGHNT, CDR2 YENEEA. This CDR3 comprises 15 residues. Deletions cut 0 bases from V and 5 bases from J, with 13 bases between. Written as DNA, the CDR3 is TGTGCCAGCAGCTTAGAGGCTACCGGCAGGGAGACCCAGTACTTC. This encodes CASSLEATGRETQYF.